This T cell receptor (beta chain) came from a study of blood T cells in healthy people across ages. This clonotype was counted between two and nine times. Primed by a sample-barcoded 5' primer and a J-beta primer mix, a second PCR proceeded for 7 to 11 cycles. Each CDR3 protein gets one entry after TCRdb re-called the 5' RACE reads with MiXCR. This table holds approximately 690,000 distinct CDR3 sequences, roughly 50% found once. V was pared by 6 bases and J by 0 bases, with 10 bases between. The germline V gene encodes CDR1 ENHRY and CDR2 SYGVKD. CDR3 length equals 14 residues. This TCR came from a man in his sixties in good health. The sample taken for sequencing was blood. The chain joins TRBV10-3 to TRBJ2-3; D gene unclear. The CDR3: CAIRIDSSTDTQYF. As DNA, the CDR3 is TGTGCCATCAGGATTGATTCTAGCACAGATACGCAGTATTTT.